The 28 T cell receptor beta chains listed next were all sequenced from one sample in a study of shared T cell receptors in the human thymus. Profiling relied on immunoSEQ multiplex PCR, and the TCRdb table lists in-frame clones only, not all of them. The sample consists of 550,000 to 800,000 clones, roughly 85% of them appearing once. These sequences were also reported in another study, on human thymus T cells.

Sample: thymocytes. These receptor sequences come from a girl under three years old with a congenital heart defect.

This clone was seen more than once but under ten times. The V gene is TRBV9, the J gene TRBJ2-2; D is possibly TRBD2 (6 bases). The CDR3 loop spans 15 amino acids. V dropped 8 bases and J dropped 3 bases, with 17 bases sitting between them. Germline values: CDR1 SGDLS, CDR2 YYNGEE. The DNA for the CDR3 is TGTGCCAGTTCACGGGAGCCCTGGGACACCGGGGAGCTGTTTTTT. The encoded protein is CASSREPWDTGELFF.

The chain couples TRBV7-4 to TRBJ1-2; no definite D call. Germline CDR1 reads SGHVT; CDR2 reads SQSDAQ. The CDR3 is 16 residues long. With 1 base removed from V and 0 bases from J, the gap between germline ends came to 12 bases. In DNA, the CDR3 is TGTGCCAGCAGCTTAGTACATTCCCCCGCTAACTATGGCTACACCTTC. Translation: CASSLVHSPANYGYTF.

This sequence joins TRBV15 and TRBJ2-1, with 8 bases that match TRBD1. The trim removed 0 bases at V and 8 bases at J, leaving 9 bases unmatched. This CDR3 has 16 amino acids. The germline gives CDR1 LNHNV, CDR2 YYDKDF (reference sequence). CDR3 sequence: CATSRESPRGLYEQFF. DNA for the CDR3: TGTGCCACCAGCAGAGAATCGCCCAGGGGGCTGTATGAGCAGTTCTTC.

The V and J genes are TRBV10-3 and TRBJ2-3, with 9 bases lining up with TRBD2. Germline loops: CDR1 ENHRY, CDR2 SYGVKD. V lost 3 bases to trimming and J lost 1 base; unmatched junction nucleotides: 11. The CDR3 is 18 residues long. CDR3 DNA sequence: TGTGCCATCAGTGATAGTAGTCTCCTAGCGGGGCGCACAGATACGCAGTATTTT. Its protein product is CAISDSSLLAGRTDTQYF.

A word on this clone: Compared with germline, one end of the junction differs, possibly owing to a read error. The chain has TRBV7-7 and TRBJ1-2; weak D call: TRBD1 (6 bases). The CDR3 totals 19 residues. The germline gives CDR1 SSHAT, CDR2 FNYEAQ (reference sequence). The CDR3 coding sequence is TGTGCTAGCAGCTTAAGTGGGGCGGACAGCGACCCGGGGGGGGATGGCTACACCTTC. Protein product: CASSLSGADSDPGGDGYTF.

V and J are TRBV6-5 and TRBJ1-1; 10 positions match TRBD1. V shed 6 bases and J 1 base; nucleotides not matched to a gene: 5. Germline V gene lookup returns CDR1 MNHEY and CDR2 SVGAGI. The CDR3 is 15 residues long. The CDR3 protein is CASSLTGGPNTEAFF. CDR3 nucleotide sequence: TGTGCCAGCAGCCTGACAGGGGGCCCGAACACTGAAGCTTTCTTT.

The chain links TRBV5-4 to TRBJ2-2, with TRBD1 matching 7 bases. The CDR3 is made up of 15 amino acids. Germline values: CDR1 SGHNT, CDR2 YYREEE (reference sequence). J lost 5 bases, V lost 3 bases, and 7 bases had no gene match. CDR3: CASSSLSTGTGELFF. The CDR3 region has the DNA TGTGCCAGCAGCTCCTTGTCGACAGGGACCGGGGAGCTGTTTTTT.

The table lists this clone with a count of one. V gene TRBV19 combines with J gene TRBJ2-3, with 11 bases matching TRBD2. The CDR3 runs to 19 residues. Germline CDR1 LNHDA, CDR2 SQIVND (reference sequence). V shed 2 bases, J shed 3 bases, and the junction held 13 bases outside the gene matches. CDR3: CASSISPRASGGPTDTQYF. CDR3 DNA: TGTGCCAGTAGTATATCCCCGAGGGCTAGCGGGGGGCCTACAGATACGCAGTATTTT.

This clone was found once. The J gene is TRBJ1-2, the V gene TRBV25-1; unclear D gene. The CDR3 sequence is 15 residues long. V was pared by 6 bases and J by 5 bases, with 19 bases between. Germline loops: CDR1 MGHDK, CDR2 SYGVNS. The CDR3 sequence: CASRGSPGNLYGYTF. CDR3 coding DNA: TGTGCCAGCAGGGGCAGCCCCGGCAATCTTTATGGCTACACCTTC.

This chain uses TRBV15 with TRBJ2-1; a weak D match, TRBD2 (6 bases). CDR3 size: 15 residues. Germline-derived CDR1 and CDR2 are LNHNV and YYDKDF (reference sequence). The V gene lost 3 bases and the J gene lost 7 bases, with 16 bases spanning the gap. The CDR3 sequence is CATSSGGISLNEQFF. DNA for the CDR3: TGTGCCACCAGCAGCGGGGGAATAAGTCTAAATGAGCAGTTCTTC.

The chain uses TRBV5-1 and TRBJ2-5; no clear D gene. The CDR3 is made up of 12 amino acids. Deletions cut 3 bases from V and 4 bases from J, with 7 bases between. CDR1 SGHRS and CDR2 YFSETQ come from the germline V gene. The CDR3 is CASSSGGETQYF. CDR3 nucleotides: TGCGCCAGCAGCTCAGGTGGAGAGACCCAGTACTTC.

The chain employs TRBV5-1 and TRBJ2-7; D is ambiguous. CDR3 length: 14 residues. With 5 bases removed from V and 2 bases from J, the gap between germline ends came to 14 bases. Germline V CDR1 and CDR2: SGHRS, YFSETQ. The CDR3 DNA sequence: TGCGCCAGCAGAGAGCCCAAGCCCCCCTACGAGCAGTACTTC. Protein: CASREPKPPYEQYF.

The chain is built from TRBV5-1 and TRBJ2-5, with D tentatively TRBD2 (6 bases). Germline values: CDR1 SGHRS, CDR2 YFSETQ. The CDR3 loop spans 15 amino acids. Trimming stripped 1 base from V and 2 bases from J, with 12 bases between. The CDR3 sequence: CASSLIMTSQETQYF. The CDR3 DNA reads as TGCGCCAGCAGCTTGATTATGACTAGTCAAGAGACCCAGTACTTC.

V gene TRBV18 combines with J gene TRBJ2-2; possibly TRBD2 for D (5 bases). Germline CDR1 KGHSH, CDR2 LQKENI. This CDR3 region has 18 residues. Trimming pared 3 bases from V and 0 bases from J, leaving 17 bases between. CDR3 DNA sequence: TGTGCCAGCTCACCCCCCTATGGCAGCGGATCGAACACCGGGGAGCTGTTTTTT. Translation gives CASSPPYGSGSNTGELFF.

This chain links TRBV7-9 with TRBJ2-7; 10 bases match TRBD2. CDR1 is SEHNR and CDR2 is FQNEAQ in the germline V gene (reference sequence). The length of the CDR3 is 17 residues. V shed 2 bases, J shed 4 bases, and the junction held 11 bases outside the gene matches. The CDR3 DNA reads as TGTGCCAGCAGCTTATCGGGAGCGGGGGGGCGACCTTACGAGCAGTACTTC. It translates to CASSLSGAGGRPYEQYF.

The V gene is TRBV7-9, the J gene TRBJ1-3; TRBD1 matches 9 bases. The CDR3 length is 17 residues. Germline CDR1 reads SEHNR; CDR2 reads FQNEAQ (reference sequence). V trimming: 5 bases; J trimming: 4 bases; junction bases outside the gene matches: 12. The CDR3 loop is CASSIWWGQGRGNTIYF. DNA of the CDR3: TGTGCCAGCAGCATATGGTGGGGACAGGGACGAGGAAACACCATATATTTT.

This clone was recorded once. The J gene is TRBJ1-2, the V gene TRBV5-1; D is undetermined. Trimming took off 0 bases at V and 3 bases at J, with 18 bases between the two ends. The germline CDR1 and CDR2 sequences are SGHRS and YFSETQ. The CDR3 has 17 residues. CDR3 region: CASSLARKTYRDYGYTF. In nucleotides, the CDR3 is TGCGCCAGCAGCTTGGCACGAAAAACCTATCGGGACTATGGCTACACCTTC.

V gene TRBV27 combines with J gene TRBJ1-2; the D gene is possibly TRBD1 (5 bases). V was shortened by 3 bases and J by 5 bases, with 13 bases between the two germline ends. CDR1 is MNHEY, CDR2 SMNVEV, per germline (reference sequence). The CDR3 loop spans 14 amino acids. The CDR3 spells CASSLGREEYGYTF. The DNA of the CDR3 is TGTGCCAGCAGTTTGGGCAGGGAGGAATATGGCTACACCTTC.

The J gene is TRBJ1-1, the V gene TRBV5-1; tentatively, D is TRBD1 (5 bases). The CDR3 runs 16 residues. Looked up from germline, CDR1 is SGHRS and CDR2 is YFSETQ. Trimming removed 5 bases from V and 0 bases from J, with 17 bases in between. In DNA, the CDR3 is TGCGCCAGCAGGGCCTATCCAGACAGTTTGAACACTGAAGCTTTCTTT. Protein sequence: CASRAYPDSLNTEAFF.

The rearrangement links TRBV2 to TRBJ2-1; 11 bases match TRBD2. The V gene's germline CDR1 is SNHLY and CDR2 FYNNEI. Unmatched junction bases numbered 6, after V lost 5 bases and J lost 0 bases. The CDR3 runs to 17 residues. CDR3 sequence: CASSSGTSGPSYNEQFF. The CDR3 nucleotides read TGTGCCAGCAGTTCCGGGACTAGCGGCCCCTCCTACAATGAGCAGTTCTTC.

The chain recombines TRBV14 with TRBJ1-1; possibly TRBD1 for D (5 bases). From germline, CDR1 is SGHDN and CDR2 FVKESK. The germline V and J ends were trimmed by 4 bases and 5 bases, with 8 bases remaining between them. The CDR3 totals 12 residues. CDR3 in DNA: TGTGCCAGCAGCCGGGGGGGGACTGAAGCTTTCTTT. It codes for CASSRGGTEAFF.

The gene calls are TRBV5-1 and TRBJ1-3, with TRBD1 matching 7 bases. The CDR3 consists of 16 residues. The trim removed 0 bases at V and 2 bases at J, leaving 5 bases unmatched. The V gene's germline CDR1 is SGHRS and CDR2 YFSETQ. CDR3 residues: CASSLAGGLTGNTIYF. CDR3 DNA sequence: TGCGCCAGCAGCTTGGCAGGGGGGCTTACTGGAAACACCATATATTTT.

As to this clone: Additional DNA sequences in this sample encode the identical CDR3. J is TRBJ2-7 and V is TRBV4-1; 8 nucleotides match TRBD1. Germline V CDR1 and CDR2: MGHRA, YSYEKL. After removal of 4 bases from V and 10 bases from J, the junction contained 21 bases not matched to a gene. The length of the CDR3 is 17 residues. The CDR3 DNA reads TGCGCCAGCAGCCGCCCCATCTGGACAGGGAACCTTATAGAACAGTACTTC. This gives the protein CASSRPIWTGNLIEQYF.

The chain links TRBV28 to TRBJ2-5; no firm D call. Trimming removed 5 bases from V and 5 bases from J, with 12 bases in between. The CDR3 has 13 amino acids. CDR1 MDHEN and CDR2 SYDVKM come from the germline V gene. The CDR3 sequence is CASSRLPLETQYF. As DNA, the CDR3 is TGTGCCAGCAGTCGACTCCCCCTGGAGACCCAGTACTTC. The whole variable domain, filled in from reference TRBV28 and TRBJ2-5, reads DVKVTQSSRYLVKRTGEKVFLECVQDMDHENMFWYRQDPGLGLRLIYFSYDVKMKEKGDIPEGYSVSREKKERFSLILESASTNQTSMYLCASSRLPLETQYFGPGTRLLVL.

V gene TRBV5-1 combines with J gene TRBJ2-1; 9 nucleotides agree with TRBD2. The CDR3 sequence is 19 residues long. Germline CDR1 SGHRS, CDR2 YFSETQ. J was trimmed by 0 bases and V by 0 bases; bases with no gene match: 10. This CDR3 is CASSLGTSGGFSSYNEQFF. CDR3 sequence (DNA): TGCGCCAGCAGCTTGGGGACAAGCGGGGGGTTCAGCTCCTACAATGAGCAGTTCTTC.

J is TRBJ2-5 and V is TRBV7-2; TRBD1 matches 7 bases. The CDR3 is 16 amino acids. The V and J ends lost 5 bases and 3 bases, in that order; junction bases with no gene match: 12. CDR1 and CDR2 (germline): SGHTA, FQGNSA. CDR3 region: CASSQLELQGEETQYF. CDR3 DNA sequence: TGTGCCAGCAGCCAATTAGAACTTCAGGGGGAAGAGACCCAGTACTTC.

This chain connects TRBV4-1 to TRBJ2-1, with 7 nucleotides matching TRBD1. Germline CDR1 and CDR2: MGHRA and YSYEKL. Trimming took 3 bases from V and 0 from J; bases not matched to a gene: 8. This CDR3 contains 17 residues. In DNA form, the CDR3 reads TGCGCCAGCAGCCAGGTCACAGGGGCCCGCTCCTACAATGAGCAGTTCTTC. Its translation is CASSQVTGARSYNEQFF.

The chain carries TRBV5-1 and TRBJ2-1; 8 nucleotides align to TRBD2. Germline V gives CDR1 SGHRS, CDR2 YFSETQ. The CDR3 sequence is 17 residues long. V was pared by 4 bases and J by 0 bases, with 9 bases of the junction left unmatched. The CDR3 sequence is CASSHTGGGFSYNEQFF. The CDR3 bases are TGCGCCAGCAGCCACACAGGCGGGGGGTTCTCCTACAATGAGCAGTTCTTC.